This T cell receptor (beta chain) was captured by sequencing in a study of neurological immune-mediated disorders. cDNA was made by 5'RACE with 10-nucleotide random UMIs. TCRdb independently ran MiXCR on the 5' RACE reads; one entry per CDR3 protein. Altogether more than 45,000 distinct CDR3 sequences are present, about 4% being singletons, with the ten largest covering about 3%. Only a few counts were recorded for this clonotype. Trimming took off 6 bases at V and 6 bases at J, with 18 bases between the two ends. This CDR3 has 15 amino acids. The V gene is TRBV12-3 or TRBV12-4, the J gene TRBJ2-1; possible D gene TRBD2, 7 bases. Sequenced: PBMCs. This TCR was recovered from a middle-aged man with multiple sclerosis. The CDR3 DNA is TGTGCCAGCAGACGGGGGCTAGCGGAGATCAATGAGCAGTTCTTC. Residues: CASRRGLAEINEQFF.